This T cell receptor (beta chain) was profiled in a study of blood T cell repertoires in COVID-19. Study context: The United States, Italy and Spain provided the acute and convalescent COVID-19 samples. From T cells, B-cell-depleted T cells, or PBMCs came the material, which was cDNA or gDNA.

Authors' data handling: Cell counts per sample came from amplifying reference gene primers. TCRdb's table, derived via immunoSEQ multiplex PCR, lists solely in-frame clones and lacks some. That table gives V, J and clone size, and the DNA gave D and trimming. The table records 150,000 to 200,000 clones, about 86% of them present only once. Trimming cost V 6 bases and J 5 bases; bases outside gene matches: 4. The CDR3 covers 13 residues. This chain uses TRBV12-3 or TRBV12-4 with TRBJ2-7, with 10 bases fitting TRBD2. The sequenced material came from peripheral blood. The origin of this receptor is a human donor with acute or convalescent COVID-19. The donor label of this sample is uncertain. The CDR3 reads CASRIAGGHEQYF. DNA for the CDR3: TGTGCCAGCAGAATAGCGGGAGGCCACGAGCAGTACTTC.